Shown below are 25 T cell receptor beta chains from a single sample sequenced in a study of identifying expanded T cells in peripheral blood. Only in-frame clones appear in the TCRdb table, and some are missing; sequencing was by immunoSEQ multiplex PCR. This table has 75,000 to 90,000 clones, approximately 90% appearing once. The material sequenced was blood. These receptors were taken from a person aged 18 to 70 in good health.

The chain has TRBV18 and TRBJ1-1; 7 nucleotides match TRBD1. The V gene end was trimmed by 4 bases and the J gene end by 4 bases; junction bases not matched to a gene: 3. Germline V lookup: CDR1 KGHSH, CDR2 LQKENI. This CDR3 is built from 13 residues. The CDR3 protein is CASSQSGGTEAFF. CDR3 nucleotides: TGTGCCAGCTCACAGTCAGGGGGCACTGAAGCTTTCTTT.

This chain connects TRBV7-8 to TRBJ2-3, with D perhaps assigned TRBD1 or TRBD2 (5 bases each). The germline CDR1 and CDR2 sequences are SGHVS and FQNEAQ. The CDR3 runs 15 residues. V was shortened by 4 bases and J by 5 bases, with 16 bases between the two germline ends. The CDR3 DNA follows: TGTGCCAGCAGCTCCCGGGACCCTTTGGGAGATACGCAGTATTTT. Its translation is CASSSRDPLGDTQYF.

CDR3 amino acids: CASSQGTVRINEKLFF. The CDR3 DNA is TGTGCCAGCAGCCAAGGGACAGTCAGGATTAATGAAAAACTGTTTTTT. The V gene is TRBV7-2, the J gene TRBJ1-4, with TRBD1 identical over 7 bases. The V gene end was trimmed by 5 bases and the J gene end by 4 bases; junction bases not matched to a gene: 10. This CDR3 is 16 amino acids long. Germline lookup yields CDR1 SGHTA and CDR2 FQGNSA. Filled out from reference TRBV7-2 and TRBJ1-4, the complete variable domain reads GAGVSQSPSNKVTEKGKDVELRCDPISGHTALYWYRQSLGQGLEFLIYFQGNSAPDKSGLPSDRFSAERTGGSVSTLTIQRTQQEDSAVYLCASSQGTVRINEKLFFGSGTQLSVL.

The chain combines TRBV7-8 with TRBJ1-5; D is uncertain. The CDR3 spans 16 residues. V was clipped by 1 base and J by 3 bases, with 13 bases between them. Germline CDR1 is SGHVS and CDR2 is FQNEAQ. The CDR3, as DNA: TGTGCCAGCAGCTTAGTATCCCCTTATTCCAATCAGCCCCAGCATTTT. This codes for CASSLVSPYSNQPQHF. The whole variable domain, remainder taken from reference TRBV7-8 and TRBJ1-5, is GAGVSQSPRYKVAKRGQDVALRCDPISGHVSLFWYQQALGQGPEFLTYFQNEAQLDKSGLPSDRFFAERPEGSVSTLKIQRTQQEDSAVYLCASSLVSPYSNQPQHFGDGTRLSIL.

The V and J genes are TRBV5-1 and TRBJ1-1; a weak D match, TRBD1 (6 bases). Germline V gene sequence: CDR1 SGHRS, CDR2 YFSETQ. V was trimmed by 6 bases and J by 6 bases, leaving 18 bases between them. The CDR3 has 14 residues. The CDR3 region is CASTPLGGIPEAFF. The CDR3 coding sequence is TGCGCCAGCACTCCCCTGGGGGGCATTCCTGAAGCTTTCTTT.

The table lists this clone with a count of one. The chain uses TRBV5-6 and TRBJ1-1; a possible D gene is TRBD1 (5 bases). V was pared by 3 bases and J by 5 bases, with 11 bases between. The germline V gene encodes CDR1 SGHDT and CDR2 YYEEEE. The CDR3 loop spans 13 amino acids. The CDR3 DNA follows: TGTGCCAGCAGCTGGGAGGGGTCTACTGAAGCTTTCTTT. Translated, it gives CASSWEGSTEAFF.

V is TRBV13 and J is TRBJ1-5, with D tentatively TRBD1 (6 bases). Per germline, CDR1 PRHDT and CDR2 FYEKMQ (reference sequence). CDR3 length equals 12 residues. Trimming stripped 3 bases from V and 6 bases from J, with 6 bases between. CDR3 bases: TGTGCCAGCAGCTTCAGGGGTCAGCCCCAGCATTTT. Amino acids: CASSFRGQPQHF. The variable domain in full, with the rest retrieved from reference TRBV13 and TRBJ1-5, is AAGVIQSPRHLIKEKRETATLKCYPIPRHDTVYWYQQGPGQDPQFLISFYEKMQSDKGSIPDRFSAQQFSDYHSELNMSSLELGDSALYFCASSFRGQPQHFGDGTRLSIL.

The rearrangement links TRBV19 to TRBJ1-2; TRBD1 agrees at 8 bases. Germline V CDR1 and CDR2: LNHDA, SQIVND (reference sequence). V lost 7 bases and J lost 2; bases outside the gene matches: 6. CDR3 length equals 14 residues. The CDR3 DNA reads as TGTGCCAGTACCACCCGGGACAGGAACTATGGCTACACCTTC. Its translation is CASTTRDRNYGYTF.

This sequence joins TRBV6-6 and TRBJ1-5; tentative D call: TRBD1 (5 bases). Germline-derived CDR1 and CDR2 are MNHNY and SVGAGI (reference sequence). Trimming took 4 bases from V and 7 from J, leaving 8 bases between them. CDR3 length: 12 amino acids. The CDR3 DNA follows: TGTGCCAGCAGTTCGAGGGGACAGCCCCAGCATTTT. Protein sequence: CASSSRGQPQHF.

V is TRBV29-1 and J is TRBJ2-3, with TRBD1 as a possible D gene (5 bases). V was shortened by 7 bases and J by 0 bases, with 14 bases between the two germline ends. The CDR3 totals 14 residues. In germline, CDR1 is SQVTM, CDR2 ANQGSEA. The CDR3 loop reads CSDSGFTSTDTQYF. The CDR3 DNA is TGCAGCGACTCAGGGTTTACTAGCACAGATACGCAGTATTTT.

This clone was counted a single time. The rearrangement links TRBV5-1 to TRBJ2-2; the match to TRBD2 covers 7 bases. CDR1 is SGHRS and CDR2 is YFSETQ in the germline V gene. CDR3 length: 16 amino acids. With V trimmed by 4 bases and J by 0 bases, 6 bases remained unmatched. The CDR3 spells CASSPWGLTNTGELFF. The CDR3 DNA reads as TGCGCCAGCAGCCCCTGGGGACTAACGAACACCGGGGAGCTGTTTTTT.

The chain uses TRBV28 and TRBJ2-1, with a tentative D call TRBD1 (6 bases). Germline V lookup: CDR1 MDHEN, CDR2 SYDVKM. The CDR3 covers 16 residues. The germline V and J ends were trimmed by 2 bases and 8 bases, with 19 bases remaining between them. CDR3 sequence: CASSLAQGFGFDEQFF. As DNA, the CDR3 is TGTGCCAGCAGTTTAGCACAGGGCTTCGGTTTTGATGAGCAGTTCTTC. The variable domain in full, completed from reference TRBV28 and TRBJ2-1, reads DVKVTQSSRYLVKRTGEKVFLECVQDMDHENMFWYRQDPGLGLRLIYFSYDVKMKEKGDIPEGYSVSREKKERFSLILESASTNQTSMYLCASSLAQGFGFDEQFFGPGTRLTVL.

The V call is TRBV9, the J call TRBJ2-1; D is ambiguous. Germline V gene data show CDR1 as SGDLS and CDR2 as YYNGEE. Deletions cut 3 bases from V and 8 bases from J, with 3 bases between. The CDR3 contains 10 residues. The CDR3 DNA reads TGTGCCAGCAGCGGCGATGAGCAGTTCTTC. Translation gives CASSGDEQFF. The full variable domain, with the rest looked up from reference TRBV9 and TRBJ2-1, is DSGVTQTPKHLITATGQRVTLRCSPRSGDLSVYWYQQSLDQGLQFLIQYYNGEERAKGNILERFSAQQFPDLHSELNLSSLELGDSALYFCASSGDEQFFGPGTRLTVL.

This chain joins TRBV18 and TRBJ2-7; 7 bases are a match to TRBD1. Germline V CDR1 and CDR2: KGHSH, LQKENI. With V trimmed by 3 bases and J by 1 base, 6 bases remained unmatched. The CDR3 totals 15 residues. The CDR3 DNA follows: TGTGCCAGCTCACCGGGGCAGGGGGTTTCCTACGAGCAGTACTTC. The encoded protein is CASSPGQGVSYEQYF.

The V gene is TRBV9, the J gene TRBJ1-1; 7 bases align to TRBD1. Germline V gene sequence: CDR1 SGDLS, CDR2 YYNGEE. V dropped 3 bases and J dropped 9; count of bases not matched to a gene: 14. The CDR3 runs to 15 residues. The CDR3 DNA sequence: TGTGCCAGCAGCGCATCGGGACAGTCGATATCACAAGCTTTCTTT. Amino acids: CASSASGQSISQAFF.

The chain has TRBV4-1 and TRBJ1-4; D remains unclear. CDR1 and CDR2 (germline): MGHRA, YSYEKL. The CDR3 sequence is 16 residues long. V was cut by 0 bases and J by 4 bases, with 12 bases left in between. CDR3: CASSQDVPLSNEKLFF. CDR3 nucleotides: TGCGCCAGCAGCCAAGACGTCCCTTTAAGTAATGAAAAACTGTTTTTT.

This sequence joins TRBV6-5 and TRBJ1-1; a weak D match, TRBD1 (5 bases). The CDR3 consists of 15 residues. The germline CDR1 and CDR2 sequences are MNHEY and SVGAGI. Trimming took 7 bases from V and 2 from J, leaving 17 bases between them. CDR3 in DNA: TGTGCCAGCATTCGGACCCCCTGGGACAACACTGAAGCTTTCTTT. This encodes CASIRTPWDNTEAFF.

The chain combines TRBV6-5 with TRBJ1-4, with D tentatively TRBD1 (5 bases). Germline V gene data show CDR1 as MNHEY and CDR2 as SVGAGI. With 5 bases removed from V and 8 bases from J, the gap between germline ends came to 15 bases. The CDR3 length is 14 residues. CDR3: CASSPGTPGEKLFF. CDR3 nucleotide sequence: TGTGCCAGCAGTCCCGGGACGCCAGGAGAAAAACTGTTTTTT.

The chain uses TRBV6-5 and TRBJ1-6; weak D call: TRBD1 (6 bases). The CDR3 covers 16 residues. V lost 1 base and J lost 10, with 17 bases in between. CDR1 is MNHEY and CDR2 is SVGAGI in the germline V gene. The CDR3 protein is CASSYLGGSHMSPLHF. The CDR3 nucleotides are TGTGCCAGCAGTTACTTGGGGGGCTCCCATATGTCACCCCTCCACTTT.

The J gene is TRBJ1-2, the V gene TRBV7-3, with TRBD1 matching over 7 bases. Trimming at V came to 2 bases and at J to 2 bases, leaving 5 bases not matched to a gene. The CDR3 extends over 15 amino acids. From germline, CDR1 is SGHTA and CDR2 FQGTGA. The CDR3 region is CASSLQGGANYGYTF. As DNA, the CDR3 is TGTGCCAGCAGCTTACAAGGGGGCGCGAACTATGGCTACACCTTC.

V usage is TRBV15 and J usage is TRBJ2-5; no reliable D call. The V gene lost 0 bases and the J gene lost 1 base, with 6 bases spanning the gap. This CDR3 has 14 amino acids. CDR1 and CDR2 from the germline V gene are LNHNV and YYDKDF (reference sequence). The CDR3 nucleotides are TGTGCCACCAGCAGAGATCTGTCCCAAGAGACCCAGTACTTC. This translates into CATSRDLSQETQYF.

The V and J genes are TRBV10-3 and TRBJ2-1; D unresolved. V was trimmed by 5 bases and J by 5 bases, leaving 7 bases between them. This CDR3 comprises 12 residues. CDR1 is ENHRY and CDR2 is SYGVKD in the germline V gene. CDR3 bases: TGTGCCATCAGTCAACAGCACAATGAGCAGTTCTTC. Its protein product is CAISQQHNEQFF.

This chain links TRBV7-9 with TRBJ2-5; 9 bases are a match to TRBD2. Per germline, CDR1 SEHNR and CDR2 FQNEAQ (reference sequence). CDR3 length: 17 residues. Unmatched junction bases numbered 7, after V lost 1 base and J lost 1 base. CDR3 nucleotide sequence: TGTGCCAGCAGCTTAGTACAGGCTAGCGGGGCCCAAGAGACCCAGTACTTC. It yields the protein CASSLVQASGAQETQYF.

This clone is a singleton in its sample. The chain employs TRBV29-1 and TRBJ2-3; possible D gene TRBD2, 6 bases. Trimming shortened V by 3 bases and J by 4 bases, and 11 bases separated the two germline ends. The germline V gene has CDR1 SQVTM and CDR2 ANQGSEA. This CDR3 is built from 13 residues. Here the CDR3 reads CSVDRTGADTQYF. The CDR3, as DNA: TGCAGCGTTGATAGGACGGGAGCAGATACGCAGTATTTT.

This sequence joins TRBV11-1 and TRBJ2-6, with 8 bases matching TRBD1. Germline V CDR1 and CDR2: SGHAT, FQDESV (reference sequence). The CDR3 spans 18 residues. The V and J ends lost 5 bases and 4 bases, in that order; junction bases with no gene match: 13. The CDR3 DNA reads TGTGCCAGCAGCCGATCCCCTCAGGGGGCGGCGGGGGCCAACGTCCTGACTTTC. It is translated as CASSRSPQGAAGANVLTF.